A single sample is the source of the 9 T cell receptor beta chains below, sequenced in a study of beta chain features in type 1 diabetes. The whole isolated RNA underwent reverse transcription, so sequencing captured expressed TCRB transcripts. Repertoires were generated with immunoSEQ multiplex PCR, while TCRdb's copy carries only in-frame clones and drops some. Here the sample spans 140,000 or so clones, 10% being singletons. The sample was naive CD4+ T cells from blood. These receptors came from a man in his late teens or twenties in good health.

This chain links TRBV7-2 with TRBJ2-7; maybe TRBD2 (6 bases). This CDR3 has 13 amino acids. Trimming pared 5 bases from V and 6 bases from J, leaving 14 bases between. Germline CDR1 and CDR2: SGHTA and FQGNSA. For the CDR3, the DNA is TGTGCCAGCAGCCCGAGTAGCGGCCCCGAGCAGTACTTC. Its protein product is CASSPSSGPEQYF.

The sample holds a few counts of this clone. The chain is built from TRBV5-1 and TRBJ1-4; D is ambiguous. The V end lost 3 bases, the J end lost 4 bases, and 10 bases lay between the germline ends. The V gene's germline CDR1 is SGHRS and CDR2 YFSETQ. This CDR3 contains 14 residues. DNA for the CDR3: TGCGCCAGCAGCTCCACAGAGTTTAATGAAAAACTGTTTTTT. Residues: CASSSTEFNEKLFF.

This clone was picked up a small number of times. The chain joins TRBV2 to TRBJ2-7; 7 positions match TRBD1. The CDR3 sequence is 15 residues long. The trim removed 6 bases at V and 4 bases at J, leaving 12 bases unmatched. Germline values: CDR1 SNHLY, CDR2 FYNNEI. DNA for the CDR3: TGTGCCAGCAGCCACAGAGGGGGCCTCCTTTACGAGCAGTACTTC. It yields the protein CASSHRGGLLYEQYF.

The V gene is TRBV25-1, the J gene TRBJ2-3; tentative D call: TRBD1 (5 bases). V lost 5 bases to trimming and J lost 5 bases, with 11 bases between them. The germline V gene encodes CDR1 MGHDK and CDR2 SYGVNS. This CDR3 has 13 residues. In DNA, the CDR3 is TGTGCCAGCAGTTTTGGGGCTGGAGATACGCAGTATTTT. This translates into CASSFGAGDTQYF.

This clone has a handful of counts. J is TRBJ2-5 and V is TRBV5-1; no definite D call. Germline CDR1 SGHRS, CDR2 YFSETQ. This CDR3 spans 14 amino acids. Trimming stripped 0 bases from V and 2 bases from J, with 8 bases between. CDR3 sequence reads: CASSLGVSQETQYF. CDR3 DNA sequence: TGCGCCAGCAGCTTGGGAGTCTCGCAAGAGACCCAGTACTTC.

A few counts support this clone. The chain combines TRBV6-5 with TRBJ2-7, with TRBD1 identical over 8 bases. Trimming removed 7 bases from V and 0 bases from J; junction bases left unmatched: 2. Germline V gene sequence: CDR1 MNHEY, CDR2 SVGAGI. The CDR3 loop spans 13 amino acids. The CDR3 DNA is TGTGCCAGCAACAGGGGGGTCTCCTACGAGCAGTACTTC. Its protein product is CASNRGVSYEQYF.

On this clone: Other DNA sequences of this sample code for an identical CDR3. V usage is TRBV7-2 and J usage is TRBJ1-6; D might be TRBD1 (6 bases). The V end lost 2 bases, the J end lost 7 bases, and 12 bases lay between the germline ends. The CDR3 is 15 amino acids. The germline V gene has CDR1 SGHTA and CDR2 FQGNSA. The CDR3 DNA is TGTGCCAGCAGCTTATTAGGTCAGGGGAATTCACCCCTCCACTTT. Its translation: CASSLLGQGNSPLHF.

The CDR3 nucleotides are TGTGCCAGCTCACTAAGGGACAGCTACGAGCAGTACTTC. Residues: CASSLRDSYEQYF. The chain carries TRBV18 and TRBJ2-7; 7 nucleotides line up with TRBD1. Germline CDR1 is KGHSH and CDR2 is LQKENI. The junction had 3 bases not matched to a gene; V was cut back by 4 bases and J by 3 bases. The CDR3 runs to 13 residues.

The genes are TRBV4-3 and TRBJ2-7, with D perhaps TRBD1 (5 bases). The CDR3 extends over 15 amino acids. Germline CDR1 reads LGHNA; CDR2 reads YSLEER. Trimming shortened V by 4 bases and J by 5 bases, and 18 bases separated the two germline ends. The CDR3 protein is CASSPLTVPNHEQYF. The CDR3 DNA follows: TGCGCCAGCAGCCCCCTGACAGTCCCGAACCACGAGCAGTACTTC.